The 20 T cell receptor beta chains below were found in one sample sequenced in a study of long-term antiretroviral therapy in people with HIV. A v3.0 immunoSEQ assay was performed at survey level. Only in-frame clones appear in the TCRdb table, and some are missing; sequencing was by immunoSEQ multiplex PCR. Here the sample spans tens of thousands of clones, approximately 85% being singletons. The material sequenced was unsorted PBMCs, taken just over 2.7 years before starting antiretroviral therapy. The receptors stem from a woman under 40 with HIV.

As concerns this clone: Other DNA sequences within the sample encode an identical CDR3. V usage is TRBV9 and J usage is TRBJ2-7, with TRBD1 as a possible D gene (6 bases). The germline gives CDR1 SGDLS, CDR2 YYNGEE. The CDR3 is 14 residues long. Trimming cost V 1 base and J 2 bases, with 10 bases left between them. Written as DNA, the CDR3 is TGTGCCAGCAGCGTAACCGGGACAACCTACGAGCAGTACTTC. Its translation: CASSVTGTTYEQYF.

CDR3 DNA sequence: TGTGCCATCAGTTGGGGACTAGCGGGGGCCGGCTCTGGGGCCAACGTCCTGACTTTC. Protein: CAISWGLAGAGSGANVLTF. The rearrangement links TRBV10-3 to TRBJ2-6; 14 nucleotides match TRBD2. CDR1 and CDR2 (germline): ENHRY, SYGVKD. V shed 5 bases, J shed 0 bases, and the junction held 6 bases outside the gene matches. The CDR3 extends over 19 amino acids.

This chain uses TRBV5-8 with TRBJ2-4; D may match TRBD1 or TRBD2 (5 bases each). The V end lost 3 bases, the J end lost 7 bases, and 17 bases lay between the germline ends. Per germline, CDR1 SGHTS and CDR2 YDEGEE. There are 15 residues in the CDR3. The CDR3 region is CASSWGTGEGNIQYF. The CDR3 bases are TGTGCCAGCAGCTGGGGCACAGGCGAGGGGAACATTCAGTACTTC.

The chain couples TRBV11-2 to TRBJ2-2, with D unresolved. CDR3 size: 15 residues. V was cut by 5 bases and J by 4 bases, with 14 bases left in between. Looked up from germline, CDR1 is SGHAT and CDR2 is FQNNGV. CDR3 amino acids: CASSLTEMSTGELFF. Written as DNA, the CDR3 is TGTGCCAGCAGCCTAACAGAGATGAGCACCGGGGAGCTGTTTTTT.

This clone occurred a few times. The chain employs TRBV7-6 and TRBJ2-7; no definite D call. The CDR3 is 13 amino acids. V lost 1 base to trimming and J lost 6 bases, with 10 bases between them. Germline V gene lookup returns CDR1 SGHVS and CDR2 FNYEAQ. The CDR3 DNA reads TGTGCCAGCAGCTTAGAGTCGTACTCCGAGCAGTACGTC. Encoded protein: CASSLESYSEQYV.

This sequence joins TRBV6-1 and TRBJ1-4; no clear D gene. V gave up 2 bases and J gave up 5 bases, with 6 bases separating them. The length of the CDR3 is 13 residues. Germline-derived CDR1 and CDR2 are MNHNS and SASEGT. The CDR3 DNA follows: TGTGCCAGCAGTGAAATAAGGAATGAAAAACTGTTTTTT. Protein product: CASSEIRNEKLFF.

DNA for the CDR3: TGCGCCAGCAGCTTGGGAGGGGCAACGGGACAGACCCAGTACTTC. Protein sequence: CASSLGGATGQTQYF. This chain joins TRBV5-1 and TRBJ2-5; possibly TRBD1 or TRBD2 for D (5 bases each). This CDR3 contains 15 residues. Germline CDR1 and CDR2: SGHRS and YFSETQ. The ends were cut back, 0 bases at V and 6 bases at J, with 15 bases in the middle. Supplemented by reference TRBV5-1 and TRBJ2-5, the full variable domain reads KAGVTQTPRYLIKTRGQQVTLSCSPISGHRSVSWYQQTPGQGLQFLFEYFSETQRNKGNFPGRFSGRQFSNSRSEMNVSTLELGDSALYLCASSLGGATGQTQYFGPGTRLLVL.

This clone was detected only once. The rearrangement uses TRBV7-6 and TRBJ2-2; D might be TRBD1 (5 bases). CDR1 and CDR2 from the germline V gene are SGHVS and FNYEAQ. V dropped 7 bases and J dropped 1 base, with 10 bases sitting between them. CDR3 size: 14 residues. The DNA for the CDR3 is TGTGCCAGCAAAGGGGCGGAGAACACCGGGGAGCTGTTTTTT. Amino acid sequence: CASKGAENTGELFF.

The chain uses TRBV11-2 and TRBJ1-2, with 9 bases lining up with TRBD1. The germline gives CDR1 SGHAT, CDR2 FQNNGV. The CDR3 extends over 15 amino acids. V shed 1 base and J 4 bases; nucleotides not matched to a gene: 4. CDR3 bases: TGTGCCAGCAGCTTAGCGACAGGGGGGCCCTATGGCTACACCTTC. This encodes CASSLATGGPYGYTF.

The chain has TRBV9 and TRBJ2-2; no clear D. The CDR3 has 13 residues. The V end lost 0 bases, the J end lost 7 bases, and 7 bases lay between the germline ends. CDR1 is SGDLS and CDR2 is YYNGEE in the germline V gene. CDR3 sequence reads: CASSVGVGGELFF. The CDR3 DNA reads as TGTGCCAGCAGCGTAGGGGTCGGCGGGGAGCTGTTTTTT.

The rearrangement joins TRBV19 to TRBJ1-3, with D unclear. The V gene lost 5 bases and the J gene lost 4 bases, with 9 bases spanning the gap. CDR1 LNHDA and CDR2 SQIVND come from the germline V gene (reference sequence). This CDR3 region has 13 residues. The CDR3 nucleotides read TGTGCCAGTAGTGAGGCACGCGGAAACACCATATATTTT. Its protein product is CASSEARGNTIYF. Combining the CDR3 with reference TRBV19 and TRBJ1-3 gives the whole variable domain DGGITQSPKYLFRKEGQNVTLSCEQNLNHDAMYWYRQDPGQGLRLIYYSQIVNDFQKGDIAEGYSVSREKKESFPLTVTSAQKNPTAFYLCASSEARGNTIYFGEGSWLTVV.

V and J are TRBV19 and TRBJ1-4, with a possible D match to TRBD1 (6 bases). The CDR3 runs 13 residues. Per the germline V gene, CDR1 is LNHDA and CDR2 is SQIVND (reference sequence). V lost 9 bases, J lost 4 bases, and 12 bases lay in between. The CDR3: CARGGQRNEKLFF. CDR3 coding DNA: TGTGCCAGGGGCGGACAGCGTAATGAAAAACTGTTTTTT. Using reference TRBV19 and TRBJ1-4 for the parts outside the CDR3, the full variable domain is DGGITQSPKYLFRKEGQNVTLSCEQNLNHDAMYWYRQDPGQGLRLIYYSQIVNDFQKGDIAEGYSVSREKKESFPLTVTSAQKNPTAFYLCARGGQRNEKLFFGSGTQLSVL.

The chain recombines TRBV10-1 with TRBJ2-2, with D unresolved. V lost 6 bases, J lost 1 base, and 6 bases lay in between. Germline V gene sequence: CDR1 WNHNN, CDR2 SYGVQD (reference sequence). This CDR3 region has 13 residues. As DNA, the CDR3 is TGCGCCAGCAGCCCGCAGAACACCGGGGAGCTGTTTTTT. Translating it yields CASSPQNTGELFF.

V gene TRBV4-2 combines with J gene TRBJ1-5; D is uncertain. Germline assignment: CDR1 LGHNA and CDR2 YNFKEQ. V was pared by 3 bases and J by 5 bases, with 11 bases between. This CDR3 has 14 amino acids. DNA of the CDR3: TGTGCCAGCAGCCAGGAGAGGGTAGATCAGCCCCAGCATTTT. Encoded protein: CASSQERVDQPQHF.

The chain employs TRBV7-9 and TRBJ2-7; perhaps TRBD2 as D (6 bases). This CDR3 is built from 16 residues. The V gene's germline CDR1 is SEHNR and CDR2 FQNEAQ (reference sequence). With 6 bases removed from V and 4 bases from J, the gap between germline ends came to 22 bases. Here the CDR3 reads CASRGGRGQEDYEQYV. The CDR3 bases are TGTGCCAGCAGGGGGGGTAGGGGCCAGGAAGATTACGAGCAGTACGTC.

The gene calls are TRBV9 and TRBJ1-1; 8 positions agree with TRBD1. CDR3 length: 16 amino acids. The J segment lost 6 bases and the V segment lost 2 bases, leaving 12 bases of the junction unmatched. Germline CDR1 and CDR2: SGDLS and YYNGEE. CDR3 sequence (DNA): TGTGCCAGCAGCGTCCCACTCAGGGGGCGCGGGGCTGAAGCTTTCTTT. It codes for CASSVPLRGRGAEAFF.

The rearrangement joins TRBV7-9 to TRBJ2-1; D perhaps matches TRBD1 (6 bases). Trimming removed 1 base at V and 6 bases at J, with 10 bases between. The germline gives CDR1 SEHNR, CDR2 FQNEAQ (reference sequence). The CDR3 runs to 14 residues. The CDR3 bases are TGTGCCAGCAGCTTAGTCGGCAGGGGCAATGAGCAGTTCTTC. Translating it yields CASSLVGRGNEQFF.

This clone was seen just once. The chain couples TRBV15 to TRBJ1-4; TRBD1 might be the D (6 bases). V lost 4 bases and J 8 bases, leaving 23 bases between the germline ends. Germline V gene sequence: CDR1 LNHNV, CDR2 YYDKDF (reference sequence). The CDR3 is 17 amino acids. The DNA of the CDR3 is TGTGCCACCAGCAAAACCGGGGGGGGCGCTGAGGACGAAAAACTGTTTTTT. Translating it yields CATSKTGGGAEDEKLFF.

The CDR3 nucleotides read TGTGCCAGCAGCTCCCGATGGGGGGGCTCACCCCTCCACTTT. Protein product: CASSSRWGGSPLHF. The chain has TRBV5-6 and TRBJ1-6, with TRBD1 as a possible D gene (6 bases). This CDR3 has 14 amino acids. V lost 3 bases, J lost 10 bases, and 14 bases lay in between. Germline CDR1 and CDR2: SGHDT and YYEEEE.

Here the CDR3 reads CASSYKSSGPDRGWKETQYF. In DNA form, the CDR3 reads TGTGCCAGTAGTTATAAATCTTCTGGGCCGGACAGGGGGTGGAAAGAGACCCAGTACTTC. The chain has TRBV19 and TRBJ2-5, with 10 bases that match TRBD1. The CDR3 contains 20 residues. V gave up 5 bases and J gave up 3 bases; unmatched junction bases: 21. Germline assignment: CDR1 LNHDA and CDR2 SQIVND (reference sequence).